This entry concerns a single TCR beta chain. This receptor's antigen is unknown. Base qualities are not at hand, and no much larger clone is one base apart. Germline trimming: 5 bases from V, 5 bases from J; junction bases outside gene matches: 9. Per the germline V gene (reference sequence), SEHNR is the CDR1 and FQNEAQ is the CDR2. The CDR3 runs 14 residues from the cysteine to the phenylalanine. Only the CDR3 part of the read is kept: 42 bases, read in frame from the first base. This entry belongs to a study of blood T cell repertoires in COVID-19 (TCRdb year 2020). Looking at the study overall: Samples covering the acute and convalescent phases of COVID-19 were provided by collaborators in the United States, Italy and Spain. The material from the prospective study consisted of cDNA or gDNA derived from T cells, B-cell-depleted T cells, or PBMCs. Deeply sampled blood TCRbeta repertoires from subjects exposed to, actively infected with, or recovered from COVID-19 were included in the dataset. The repertoires were released in a freely available public database meant as a resource for research on the immune response to SARS-CoV-2. Samples were obtained from the ongoing ImmuneRACE study (first 160 participants) and from 1,254 subjects provided by 6 global collaborators. Nearly every sample came with metadata listing a de-identified subject ID, COVID-19 status, age in years and sex. Where available, HLA class I and class II types were obtained from metadata supplied by the sample provider rather than from assay-based typing.

The collaborating institutions used their own protocols to collect whole blood in K2EDTA tubes. Collaborator samples were shipped for TCRbeta analysis as frozen whole blood, isolated PBMCs, or DNA extracted from either sample type. What the authors observed across the whole study: How much clinical and demographic metadata was included differed by source and by participant, and the metadata was provided uncurated.

TCRbeta CDR3 regions were amplified from genomic DNA by means of the immunoSEQ Assay, a bias-controlled multiplex PCR. Under the source paper's analysis protocol: Nucleated cell counts per sample were estimated from amplification of reference gene primers within the assay. To quantify the absolute abundance of each unique TCRbeta CDR3 rearrangement, sequence reads were collapsed and filtered. For each sample, productive Simpson clonality was calculated as the square root of Simpson's diversity index over productive rearrangements. TCRdb obtained this table from immuneACCESS and retained in-frame rearrangements with V and J assigned. These tables miss some clones; where compared with another copy, unresolved V genes account for less than half of the shortfall, and the remainder is unexplained. V, J and clone size derive from that table, while D and trimming were established from the DNA sequence. The sample table lists some 140,000 clones, approximately 84% of them with a count of one. The ten largest clones add up to roughly 12% of the sample.

The receptor was isolated from a human donor in a cohort sampled during active COVID-19. The material sequenced was peripheral blood. The chain employs TRBV7-9 and TRBJ2-7, with 7 middle bases fitting TRBD1. The CDR3: CASSTRTGTDEQYF. At the DNA level, the sequence is TGTGCCAGCAGCACGAGGACAGGAACCGACGAGCAGTACTTC.